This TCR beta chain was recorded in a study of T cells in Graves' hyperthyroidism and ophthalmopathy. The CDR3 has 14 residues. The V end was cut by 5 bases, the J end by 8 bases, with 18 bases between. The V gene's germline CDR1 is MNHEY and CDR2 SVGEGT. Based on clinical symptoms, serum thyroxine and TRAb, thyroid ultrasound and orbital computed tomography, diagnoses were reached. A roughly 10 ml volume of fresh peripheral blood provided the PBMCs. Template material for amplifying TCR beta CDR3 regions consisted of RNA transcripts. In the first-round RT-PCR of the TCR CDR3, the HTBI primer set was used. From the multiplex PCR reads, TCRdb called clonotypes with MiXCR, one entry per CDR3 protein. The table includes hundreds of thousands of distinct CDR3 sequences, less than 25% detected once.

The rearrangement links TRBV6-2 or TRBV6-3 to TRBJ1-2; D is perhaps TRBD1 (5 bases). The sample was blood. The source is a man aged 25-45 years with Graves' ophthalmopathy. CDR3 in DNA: TGTGCCAGCAGTGACTTGGCAGGGAGGGAAGGCTACACCTTC. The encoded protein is CASSDLAGREGYTF.